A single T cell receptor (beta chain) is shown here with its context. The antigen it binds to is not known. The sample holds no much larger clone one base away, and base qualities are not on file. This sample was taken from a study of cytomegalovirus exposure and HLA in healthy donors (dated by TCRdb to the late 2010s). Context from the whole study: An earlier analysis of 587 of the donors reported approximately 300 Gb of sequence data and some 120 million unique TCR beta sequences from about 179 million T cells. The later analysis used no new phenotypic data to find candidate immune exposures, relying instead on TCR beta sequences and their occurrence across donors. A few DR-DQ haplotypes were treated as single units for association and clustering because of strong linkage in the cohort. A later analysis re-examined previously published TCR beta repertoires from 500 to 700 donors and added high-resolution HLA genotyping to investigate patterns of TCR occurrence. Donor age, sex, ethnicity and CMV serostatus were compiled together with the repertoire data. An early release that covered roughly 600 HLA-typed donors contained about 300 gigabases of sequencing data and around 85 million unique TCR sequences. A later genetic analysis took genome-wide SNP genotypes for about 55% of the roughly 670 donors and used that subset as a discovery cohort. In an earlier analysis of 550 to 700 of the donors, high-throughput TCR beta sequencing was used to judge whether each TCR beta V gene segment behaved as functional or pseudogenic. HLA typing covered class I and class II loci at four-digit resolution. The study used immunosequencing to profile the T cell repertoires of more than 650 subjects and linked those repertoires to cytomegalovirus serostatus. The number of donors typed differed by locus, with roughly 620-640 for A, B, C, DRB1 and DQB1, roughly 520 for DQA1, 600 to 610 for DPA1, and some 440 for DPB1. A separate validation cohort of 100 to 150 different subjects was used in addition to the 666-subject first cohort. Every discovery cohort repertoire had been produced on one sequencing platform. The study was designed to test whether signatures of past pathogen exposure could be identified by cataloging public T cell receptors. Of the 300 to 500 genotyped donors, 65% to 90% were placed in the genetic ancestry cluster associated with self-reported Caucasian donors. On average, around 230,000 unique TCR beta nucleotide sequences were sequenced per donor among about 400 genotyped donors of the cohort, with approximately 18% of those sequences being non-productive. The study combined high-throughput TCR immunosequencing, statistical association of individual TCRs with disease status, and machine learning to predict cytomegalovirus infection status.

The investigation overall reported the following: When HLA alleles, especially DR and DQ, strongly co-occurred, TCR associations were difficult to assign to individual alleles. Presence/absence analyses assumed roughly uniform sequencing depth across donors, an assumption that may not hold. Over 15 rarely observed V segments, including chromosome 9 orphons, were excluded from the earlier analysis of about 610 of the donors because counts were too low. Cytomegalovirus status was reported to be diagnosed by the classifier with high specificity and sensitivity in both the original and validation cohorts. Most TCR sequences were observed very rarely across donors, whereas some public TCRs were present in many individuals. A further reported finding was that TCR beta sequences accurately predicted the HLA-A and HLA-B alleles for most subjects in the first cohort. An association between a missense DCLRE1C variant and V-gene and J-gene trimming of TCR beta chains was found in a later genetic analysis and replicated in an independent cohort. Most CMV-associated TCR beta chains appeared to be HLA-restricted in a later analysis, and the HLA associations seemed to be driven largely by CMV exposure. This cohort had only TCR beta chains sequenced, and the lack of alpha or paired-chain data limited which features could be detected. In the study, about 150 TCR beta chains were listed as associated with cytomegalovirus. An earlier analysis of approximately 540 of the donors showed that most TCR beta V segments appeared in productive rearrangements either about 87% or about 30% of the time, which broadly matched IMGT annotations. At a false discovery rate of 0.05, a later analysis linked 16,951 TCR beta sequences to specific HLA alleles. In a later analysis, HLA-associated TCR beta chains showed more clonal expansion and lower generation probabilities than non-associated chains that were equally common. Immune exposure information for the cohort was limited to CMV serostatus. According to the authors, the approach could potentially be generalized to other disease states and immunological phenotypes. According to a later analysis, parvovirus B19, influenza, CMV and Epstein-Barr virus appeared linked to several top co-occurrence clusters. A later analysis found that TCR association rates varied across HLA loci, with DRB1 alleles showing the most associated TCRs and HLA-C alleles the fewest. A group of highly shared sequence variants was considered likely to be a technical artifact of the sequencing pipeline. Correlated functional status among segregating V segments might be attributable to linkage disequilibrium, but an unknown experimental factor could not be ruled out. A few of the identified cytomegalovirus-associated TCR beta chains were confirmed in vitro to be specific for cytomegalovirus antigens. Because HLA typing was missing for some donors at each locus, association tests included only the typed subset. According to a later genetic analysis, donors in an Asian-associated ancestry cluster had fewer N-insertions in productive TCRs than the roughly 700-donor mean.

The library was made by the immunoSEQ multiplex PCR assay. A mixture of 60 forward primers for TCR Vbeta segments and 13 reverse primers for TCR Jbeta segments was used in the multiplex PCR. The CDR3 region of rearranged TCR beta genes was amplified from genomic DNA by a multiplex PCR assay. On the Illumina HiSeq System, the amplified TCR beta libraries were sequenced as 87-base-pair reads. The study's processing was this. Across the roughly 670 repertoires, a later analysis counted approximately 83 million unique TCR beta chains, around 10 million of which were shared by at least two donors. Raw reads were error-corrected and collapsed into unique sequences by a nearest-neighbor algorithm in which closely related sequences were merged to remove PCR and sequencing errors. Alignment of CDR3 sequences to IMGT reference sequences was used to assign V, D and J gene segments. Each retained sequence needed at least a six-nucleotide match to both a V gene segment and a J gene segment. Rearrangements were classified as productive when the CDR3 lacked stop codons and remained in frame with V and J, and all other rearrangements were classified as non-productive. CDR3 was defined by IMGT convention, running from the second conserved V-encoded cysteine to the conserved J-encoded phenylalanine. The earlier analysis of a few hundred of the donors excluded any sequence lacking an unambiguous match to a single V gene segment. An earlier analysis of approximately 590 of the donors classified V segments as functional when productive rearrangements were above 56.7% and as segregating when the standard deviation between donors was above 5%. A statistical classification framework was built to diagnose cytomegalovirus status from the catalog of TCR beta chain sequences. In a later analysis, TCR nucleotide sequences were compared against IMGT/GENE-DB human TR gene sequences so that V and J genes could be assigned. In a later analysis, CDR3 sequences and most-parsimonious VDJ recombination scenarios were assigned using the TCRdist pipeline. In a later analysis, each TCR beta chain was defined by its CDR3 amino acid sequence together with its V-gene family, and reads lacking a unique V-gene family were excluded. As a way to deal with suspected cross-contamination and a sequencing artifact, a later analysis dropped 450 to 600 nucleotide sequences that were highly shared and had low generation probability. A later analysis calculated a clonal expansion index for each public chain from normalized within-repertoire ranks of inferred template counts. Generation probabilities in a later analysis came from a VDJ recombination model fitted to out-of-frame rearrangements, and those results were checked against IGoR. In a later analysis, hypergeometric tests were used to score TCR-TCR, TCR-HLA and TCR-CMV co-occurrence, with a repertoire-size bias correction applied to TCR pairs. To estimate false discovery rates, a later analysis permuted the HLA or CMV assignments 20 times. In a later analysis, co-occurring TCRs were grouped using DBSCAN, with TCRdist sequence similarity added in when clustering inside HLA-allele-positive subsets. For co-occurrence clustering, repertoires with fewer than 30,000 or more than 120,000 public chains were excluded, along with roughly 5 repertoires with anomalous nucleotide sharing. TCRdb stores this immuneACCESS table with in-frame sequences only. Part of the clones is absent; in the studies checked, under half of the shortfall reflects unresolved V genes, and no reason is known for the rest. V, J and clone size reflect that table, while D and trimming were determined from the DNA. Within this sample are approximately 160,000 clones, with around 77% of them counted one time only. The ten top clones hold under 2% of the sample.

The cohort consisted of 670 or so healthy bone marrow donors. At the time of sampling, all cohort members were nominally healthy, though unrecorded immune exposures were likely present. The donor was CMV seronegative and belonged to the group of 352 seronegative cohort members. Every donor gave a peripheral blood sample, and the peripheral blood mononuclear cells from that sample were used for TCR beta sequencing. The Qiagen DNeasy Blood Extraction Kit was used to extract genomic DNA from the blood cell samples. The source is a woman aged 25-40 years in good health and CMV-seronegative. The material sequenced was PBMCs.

The nucleotide sequence is TGTGCCAGCAGTTACCAGGGACAGACTCTCAACTATGGCTACACCTTC. Protein translation: CASSYQGQTLNYGYTF. Recombination linked TRBV6-5 to TRBJ1-2; the central 7 bases match TRBD1. According to the germline V gene, CDR1 reads MNHEY and CDR2 reads SVGAGI. The CDR3 holds 16 amino acids from the cysteine to the phenylalanine. Of all the DNA, just the CDR3 is kept, 48 bases in frame from base 1. The germline V and J ends show losses of 2 bases and 2 bases respectively, and no gene match explains 8 bases of the junction.